These 31 T cell receptor beta chains originate from one sample sequenced in a study of T cell responses to AZD1222 COVID-19 vaccine (dated by TCRdb to about 2021). Explained via the paper, the time point label denotes: baseline before first vaccination. The protocol used for the library was the immunoSEQ multiplex PCR assay. Held by TCRdb, this immuneACCESS table contains in-frame sequences only and omits some clones. Under half of the omission traces to an unresolved V gene where checked; the cause of the rest is unknown. The sample table contains some 84,000 clones; only one count was recorded for over 75% of them. The ten largest account for 15% to 20% of the sample. The specimen was peripheral blood, collected on day 0 of AZD1222 vaccination. These receptors came from an adult in good health.

The chain joins TRBV2 to TRBJ2-2; possible D gene TRBD1, 6 bases. V gave up 0 bases and J gave up 0 bases, with 8 bases separating them. This CDR3 region has 16 residues. The germline CDR1 and CDR2 sequences are SNHLY and FYNNEI. Here the CDR3 DNA reads TGTGCCAGCAGTGAAGCGAGACAGGCGAACACCGGGGAGCTGTTTTTT. This translates into CASSEARQANTGELFF.

This clone was detected only once. The chain has TRBV30 and TRBJ1-1; D ambiguous. Germline values: CDR1 GTSNPN, CDR2 SVGIG (reference sequence). The CDR3 runs to 13 residues. Deletions cut 0 bases from V and 1 base from J, with 6 bases between. The CDR3, as DNA: TGTGCCTGGAGTGTAACCAGGAACACTGAAGCTTTCTTT. Translating gives CAWSVTRNTEAFF.

J is TRBJ1-2 and V is TRBV28; maybe TRBD1 (6 bases). V lost 5 bases and J 9 bases, leaving 16 bases between the germline ends. This CDR3 contains 13 residues. Germline V lookup: CDR1 MDHEN, CDR2 SYDVKM. The CDR3 DNA is TGTGCCAGCAGTCTCCCCACAGGGTGGCGCTACACCTTC. It specifies CASSLPTGWRYTF.

J is TRBJ2-1 and V is TRBV27, with 12 bases fitting TRBD2. CDR1 and CDR2 (germline): MNHEY, SMNVEV (reference sequence). The CDR3 is 16 residues long. J gave up 6 bases and V 3 bases, and 6 bases lay outside the gene matches. The CDR3 DNA reads TGTGCCAGCAGTTTTCTGACTAGCGGGAGTCTCAATGAGCAGTTCTTC. This translates into CASSFLTSGSLNEQFF.

The chain recombines TRBV7-8 with TRBJ2-3, with TRBD2 matching 8 bases. This CDR3 comprises 16 residues. Trimming at V came to 5 bases and at J to 3 bases, leaving 10 bases not matched to a gene. Germline V gene sequence: CDR1 SGHVS, CDR2 FQNEAQ. The CDR3 spells CASSAQVLAGTDTQYF. CDR3 in DNA: TGTGCCAGCAGCGCCCAGGTTCTAGCGGGTACAGATACGCAGTATTTT.

This clone has only one observation. This chain links TRBV2 with TRBJ2-5; D could derive from TRBD1 or TRBD2 (6 bases each). The CDR3 spans 16 residues. Germline CDR1 SNHLY, CDR2 FYNNEI. Deletions cut 7 bases from V and 2 bases from J, with 20 bases between. CDR3 sequence: CASKSGAGGVQETQYF. The CDR3 DNA reads TGTGCCAGCAAATCGGGGGCTGGCGGGGTACAAGAGACCCAGTACTTC.

This sequence joins TRBV19 and TRBJ2-3; the D is unclear. Trimming took off 3 bases at V and 5 bases at J, with 3 bases between the two ends. Germline CDR1 and CDR2: LNHDA and SQIVND (reference sequence). The CDR3 extends over 11 amino acids. The CDR3 is CASSIQDTQYF. The CDR3, as DNA: TGTGCCAGTAGTATTCAAGATACGCAGTATTTT.

The V call is TRBV18, the J call TRBJ2-2; the match to TRBD2 covers 7 bases. CDR3 length: 15 residues. V trimming: 2 bases; J trimming: 0 bases; junction bases outside the gene matches: 0. Germline V gives CDR1 KGHSH, CDR2 LQKENI. The CDR3 loop is CASSPSGTNTGELFF. CDR3 in DNA: TGTGCCAGCTCACCAAGCGGGACGAACACCGGGGAGCTGTTTTTT.

The rearrangement joins TRBV25-1 to TRBJ2-1; D not certain. The V end was cut by 7 bases, the J end by 5 bases, with 15 bases between. The CDR3 length is 14 residues. Per germline, CDR1 MGHDK and CDR2 SYGVNS. The CDR3 region has the DNA TGTGCCAGCACCCCAAAGGCGCTCGACAATGAGCAGTTCTTC. Encoded protein: CASTPKALDNEQFF.

This chain uses TRBV28 with TRBJ2-5; D call uncertain. CDR3 length: 13 residues. The V and J ends lost 10 bases and 7 bases respectively, with 19 bases between them. In germline, CDR1 is MDHEN, CDR2 SYDVKM. CDR3 DNA sequence: TGTGCCACCCACTCCGTATCCAAGTGGACCCAGTACTTC. The encoded protein is CATHSVSKWTQYF.

The chain employs TRBV2 and TRBJ2-1; the D is unclear. The germline V gene encodes CDR1 SNHLY and CDR2 FYNNEI. V was trimmed by 0 bases and J by 7 bases, leaving 7 bases between them. The CDR3 runs to 13 residues. The CDR3: CASSEAQDNEQFF. DNA for the CDR3: TGTGCCAGCAGTGAAGCGCAGGATAATGAGCAGTTCTTC. Looking up the rest from reference TRBV2 and TRBJ2-1 gives the full variable domain: EPEVTQTPSHQVTQMGQEVILRCVPISNHLYFYWYRQILGQKVEFLVSFYNNEISEKSEIFDDQFSVERPDGSNFTLKIRSTKLEDSAMYFCASSEAQDNEQFFGPGTRLTVL.

This clone was seen once. The rearrangement joins TRBV18 to TRBJ1-5, with D perhaps matching TRBD1 (5 bases). Deletions cut 3 bases from V and 4 bases from J, with 7 bases between. Germline V gene data show CDR1 as KGHSH and CDR2 as LQKENI. The CDR3 consists of 13 residues. CDR3 sequence: CASSPDKNQPQHF. CDR3 bases: TGTGCCAGCTCACCGGACAAGAATCAGCCCCAGCATTTT.

The genes are TRBV11-3 and TRBJ1-1; 8 bases line up with TRBD1. V shed 2 bases and J 9 bases; nucleotides not matched to a gene: 5. The CDR3 is 13 residues long. The V gene's germline CDR1 is SGHNT and CDR2 YENEEA. As DNA, the CDR3 is TGTGCCAGCAGCTTAACGAGACAGGGGCAAGCTTTCTTT. Translated, it gives CASSLTRQGQAFF.

The rearrangement links TRBV3-1 (or the pseudogene TRBV3-2) to TRBJ2-7; 9 nucleotides agree with TRBD1. Germline loops: CDR1 LGHDT, CDR2 YNNKEL (reference sequence). V was clipped by 4 bases and J by 0 bases; unmatched bases: 1. This CDR3 has 14 residues. CDR3 nucleotide sequence: TGTGCCAGCAGCCGACAGGGGGTCTCCTACGAGCAGTACTTC. Translating it yields CASSRQGVSYEQYF.

This chain links TRBV5-1 with TRBJ2-5, with 11 bases fitting TRBD1. Germline CDR1 SGHRS, CDR2 YFSETQ. After removal of 4 bases from V and 5 bases from J, the junction contained 7 bases not matched to a gene. This CDR3 is 15 amino acids long. CDR3 DNA sequence: TGCGCCAGCAGCCCGACGGGACAGGGGGTCGAGACCCAGTACTTC. The encoded protein is CASSPTGQGVETQYF.

The V and J genes are TRBV5-1 and TRBJ2-1; 7 bases line up with TRBD2. CDR1 is SGHRS, CDR2 YFSETQ, per germline. Trimming cost V 0 bases and J 12 bases; bases outside gene matches: 18. The CDR3 contains 17 residues. The CDR3 sequence is CASSLEFSGLGYHRQFF. For the CDR3, the DNA is TGCGCCAGCAGCTTGGAGTTTTCAGGACTAGGTTACCACCGGCAGTTCTTC.

In nucleotides, the CDR3 is TGTGCCAGCAGCTTGCGAACTAGCGGGGGGCCCTACGAGCAGTACTTC. Residues: CASSLRTSGGPYEQYF. J is TRBJ2-7 and V is TRBV5-6; the match to TRBD2 covers 12 bases. The germline V gene encodes CDR1 SGHDT and CDR2 YYEEEE. V trimming: 1 base; J trimming: 2 bases; junction bases outside the gene matches: 4. This CDR3 has 16 residues.

The V call is TRBV27, the J call TRBJ1-6; 8 bases fit TRBD1. The CDR3 sequence is 14 residues long. After removal of 6 bases from V and 10 bases from J, the junction contained 8 bases not matched to a gene. Germline loops: CDR1 MNHEY, CDR2 SMNVEV (reference sequence). CDR3 region: CASRGQGQRSPLHF. In DNA form, the CDR3 reads TGTGCCAGCAGAGGACAGGGCCAGCGGTCACCCCTCCACTTT.

The V call is TRBV19, the J call TRBJ1-2, with D hard to call. The germline V gene encodes CDR1 LNHDA and CDR2 SQIVND (reference sequence). V gave up 5 bases and J gave up 4 bases, with 14 bases separating them. The CDR3 runs 14 residues. Here the CDR3 DNA reads TGTGCCAGTAGTTTCGACGGGGATCTCTATGGCTACACCTTC. Translated: CASSFDGDLYGYTF. The full variable domain, completed using reference TRBV19 and TRBJ1-2, is DGGITQSPKYLFRKEGQNVTLSCEQNLNHDAMYWYRQDPGQGLRLIYYSQIVNDFQKGDIAEGYSVSREKKESFPLTVTSAQKNPTAFYLCASSFDGDLYGYTFGSGTRLTVV.

The sample holds one count of this clone. The chain is built from TRBV19 and TRBJ2-7, with TRBD2 identical over 7 bases. The CDR3 runs 13 residues. Per the germline V gene, CDR1 is LNHDA and CDR2 is SQIVND (reference sequence). CDR3 DNA: TGTGACAAACCGGGACTAACTTTCTACGAGCAGTACTTC. Translated, it gives CDKPGLTFYEQYF.

The chain is built from TRBV14 and TRBJ2-6, with 8 bases fitting TRBD1. Trimming at V came to 5 bases and at J to 2 bases, leaving 2 bases not matched to a gene. The germline V gene encodes CDR1 SGHDN and CDR2 FVKESK. This CDR3 has 15 residues. The CDR3 sequence is CASSDRGTGANVLTF. The CDR3 nucleotides read TGTGCCAGCAGCGACAGGGGAACTGGGGCCAACGTCCTGACTTTC.

As to this clone: The sample carries other DNA sequences with the same CDR3. The genes are TRBV14 and TRBJ2-7; D is unresolved. CDR3 length: 13 residues. The V gene lost 6 bases and the J gene lost 0 bases, with 9 bases spanning the gap. Germline V gene lookup returns CDR1 SGHDN and CDR2 FVKESK. CDR3 DNA sequence: TGTGCCAGCAGTCTCGGCCACTCCTACGAGCAGTACTTC. Protein: CASSLGHSYEQYF. The variable domain in full, completed from reference TRBV14 and TRBJ2-7, reads EAGVTQFPSHSVIEKGQTVTLRCDPISGHDNLYWYRRVMGKEIKFLLHFVKESKQDESGMPNNRFLAERTGGTYSTLKVQPAELEDSGVYFCASSLGHSYEQYFGPGTRLTVT.

This rearrangement joins TRBV6-5 to TRBJ1-1, with D perhaps matching TRBD1 (5 bases). Trimming stripped 5 bases from V and 9 bases from J, with 19 bases between. CDR3 length equals 14 residues. Germline V gene lookup returns CDR1 MNHEY and CDR2 SVGAGI. CDR3 amino acids: CASSLTGTDQQAFF. CDR3 in DNA: TGTGCCAGCAGTCTTACCGGGACGGACCAACAAGCTTTCTTT.

This clone occurred once. The CDR3 loop is CASSLGGSTEAFF. CDR3 sequence (DNA): TGTGCCAGCAGCTTAGGTGGGAGCACTGAAGCTTTCTTT. The genes are TRBV7-8 and TRBJ1-1; no clear D. Trimming stripped 1 base from V and 4 bases from J, with 7 bases between. The CDR3 has 13 residues. The germline V gene encodes CDR1 SGHVS and CDR2 FQNEAQ. Supplemented by reference TRBV7-8 and TRBJ1-1, the full variable domain reads GAGVSQSPRYKVAKRGQDVALRCDPISGHVSLFWYQQALGQGPEFLTYFQNEAQLDKSGLPSDRFFAERPEGSVSTLKIQRTQQEDSAVYLCASSLGGSTEAFFGQGTRLTVV.

The rearrangement links TRBV20-1 to TRBJ1-5; D not resolved. The germline CDR1 and CDR2 sequences are DFQATT and SNEGSKA (reference sequence). The CDR3 is 12 amino acids. V lost 3 bases, J lost 2 bases, and 5 bases lay in between. This CDR3 reads CSASNGNQPQHF. CDR3 coding DNA: TGCAGTGCTAGTAATGGCAATCAGCCCCAGCATTTT.

The chain combines TRBV6-6 with TRBJ2-4; 10 bases align to TRBD1. Germline loops: CDR1 MNHNY, CDR2 SVGAGI (reference sequence). Trimming cost V 5 bases and J 6 bases; bases outside gene matches: 16. The CDR3 spans 18 residues. The CDR3 region is CASSPPPGQGFFGNIQYF. The CDR3 DNA reads as TGTGCCAGCAGTCCTCCGCCGGGACAGGGGTTTTTTGGAAACATTCAGTACTTC.

The chain links TRBV6-6 to TRBJ2-1; D gene unclear. V lost 9 bases, J lost 6 bases, and 9 bases lay in between. This CDR3 spans 11 amino acids. Germline assignment: CDR1 MNHNY and CDR2 SVGAGI (reference sequence). The CDR3 protein is CASVTVNEQFF. The CDR3 coding sequence is TGTGCCAGTGTTACCGTCAATGAGCAGTTCTTC.

The V gene is TRBV24-1, the J gene TRBJ2-3; 11 bases line up with TRBD2. CDR3 length: 14 residues. The V gene's germline CDR1 is KGHDR and CDR2 SFDVKD. V shed 6 bases and J 3 bases; nucleotides not matched to a gene: 1. DNA of the CDR3: TGTGCCACCAGTTCTAGCGGGAGGACAGATACGCAGTATTTT. Protein sequence: CATSSSGRTDTQYF.

The chain has TRBV7-8 and TRBJ1-5, with D possibly being TRBD1 (5 bases). V lost 5 bases and J lost 3, with 11 bases in between. This CDR3 has 14 amino acids. Germline V lookup: CDR1 SGHVS, CDR2 FQNEAQ. The CDR3 region has the DNA TGTGCCAGCAGCCGAGACAGATACAATCAGCCCCAGCATTTT. It codes for CASSRDRYNQPQHF.

The gene calls are TRBV3-1 (or the pseudogene TRBV3-2) and TRBJ2-7; D not resolved. The CDR3 has 13 amino acids. Trimming shortened V by 2 bases and J by 2 bases, and 7 bases separated the two germline ends. In germline, CDR1 is LGHDT, CDR2 YNNKEL (reference sequence). The CDR3 protein is CASSQLSTYEQYF. DNA of the CDR3: TGTGCCAGCAGCCAACTTAGTACCTACGAGCAGTACTTC.

This chain uses TRBV27 with TRBJ2-6, with D maybe TRBD2 (5 bases). The germline V gene has CDR1 MNHEY and CDR2 SMNVEV (reference sequence). V was shortened by 7 bases and J by 4 bases, with 11 bases between the two germline ends. The CDR3 loop spans 14 amino acids. The CDR3 sequence is CASTRGTGANVLTF. The CDR3 DNA sequence: TGTGCCAGCACTCGGGGTACCGGGGCCAACGTCCTGACTTTC.